Described below is a single TCR beta chain sequence and its context. The sample is drawn from a study of blood T cells in healthy people across ages. The second PCR ran roughly 6 to 11 cycles with a sample-barcoded 5' primer and J-beta primers. TCRdb reanalysed the 5' RACE reads using MiXCR and keeps one entry per CDR3 protein. The data show approximately 490,000 distinct CDR3 sequences, less than 25% seen once. This sample also appeared in a second study, on T cells of mothers and their children.

The TCR comes from a boy between 10 and 17 years old in good health. The specimen sequenced was blood.

Written as DNA, the CDR3 is TGTGCCAGCAGCGAGGGACGGGACAGGGATGAGACCCAGTACTTC. This gives the protein CASSEGRDRDETQYF. This sequence joins TRBV7-9 and TRBJ2-5, with 9 positions matching TRBD1. Unmatched junction bases numbered 9, after V lost 5 bases and J lost 5 bases. Germline assignment: CDR1 SEHNR and CDR2 FQNEAQ (reference sequence). The CDR3 is made up of 15 amino acids.